The rows below give T cell receptor beta chains drawn from one sample of a study of blood T cell repertoires in COVID-19. TCRdb's table, derived via immunoSEQ multiplex PCR, lists solely in-frame clones and lacks some. The table includes around 53,000 clones, approximately 80% detected once. The sequencing sample was made of peripheral blood. The origin of the receptors is a man between 65 and 79 years old with active or convalescent COVID-19. Each CDR3 is given with its conserved first and last residue. Fields, in order: D gene, V gene, J gene, clone size, CDR3 DNA, CDR3 protein. D genes are given only for firm matches. Clone size is shown for a subset of rows, as once, few, many or a class of expanded clone.

D: -; V: TRBV28; J: TRBJ1-4; size: -; DNA: TGTGCCAGCAGTCTAAAAAAGGACCCCATGGGCGGGGTCGGGAGGGAAAAACTGTTTTTT; CDR3: CASSLKKDPMGGVGREKLFF
D: -; V: TRBV7-2; J: TRBJ2-5; size: -; DNA: TGTGCCAGCCGACTGGACAGAAATCAAGAGACCCAGTACTTC; CDR3: CASRLDRNQETQYF
D: -; V: TRBV24-1; J: TRBJ1-5; size: -; DNA: TGTGCCACCTGGGGGGGTACTAGCAATCAGCCCCAGCATTTT; CDR3: CATWGGTSNQPQHF
D: -; V: TRBV12-3/TRBV12-4; J: TRBJ2-5; size: -; DNA: TGTGCCAGCAGTAGCTCCGGAGAGACCCAGTACTTC; CDR3: CASSSSGETQYF
D: -; V: TRBV27; J: TRBJ1-4; size: -; DNA: TGTGCCAGCAGTTTTGGTAGGGGGAATGAAAAACTGTTTTTT; CDR3: CASSFGRGNEKLFF
D: TRBD1; V: TRBV5-1; J: TRBJ2-3; size: -; DNA: TGCGCCAGCAGATCACAGGGGTCCTTCACAGATACGCAGTATTTT; CDR3: CASRSQGSFTDTQYF
D: -; V: TRBV6-2/TRBV6-3; J: TRBJ2-7; size: many; DNA: TGTGCCAGCAGTTCCGACACTAGTGGCATGCGTGTCCACGAGCAGTACTTC; CDR3: CASSSDTSGMRVHEQYF
D: TRBD1; V: TRBV2; J: TRBJ1-5; size: -; DNA: TGTGCCAGCAGTGAAGCAGGACAGGGGGATAACAATCAGCCCCAGCATTTT; CDR3: CASSEAGQGDNNQPQHF
D: TRBD2; V: TRBV14; J: TRBJ2-7; size: -; DNA: TGTGCCAGCAGCCAAGTGGGACTATATCGGGAGCAGTACTTC; CDR3: CASSQVGLYREQYF
D: TRBD2; V: TRBV18; J: TRBJ2-2; size: -; DNA: TGTGCCAGCTCACCCGGGACTAGCAGGGAGCTGTTTTTT; CDR3: CASSPGTSRELFF
D: TRBD2; V: TRBV6-6; J: TRBJ2-7; size: -; DNA: TGTGCCAGCAAAGCCACTAGCGGGAATATCTACGAGCAGTACTTC; CDR3: CASKATSGNIYEQYF
D: -; V: TRBV15; J: TRBJ1-4; size: -; DNA: TGTGCCACCAGCGGTAGACAGAACTTTAATGAAAAACTGTTTTTT; CDR3: CATSGRQNFNEKLFF
D: -; V: TRBV12-3/TRBV12-4; J: TRBJ1-1; size: -; DNA: TGTGCCACCGCGGGAGGTGCGGACACTGAAGCTTTCTTT; CDR3: CATAGGADTEAFF
D: TRBD1; V: TRBV19; J: TRBJ2-1; size: -; DNA: TGTGCCAGTAGTCCTGGGACAGACTTTATTTACAATGAGCAGTTCTTC; CDR3: CASSPGTDFIYNEQFF
D: TRBD1; V: TRBV4-3; J: TRBJ1-3; size: once; DNA: TGCGCCAGCAGCCAAGTCGGCTTACCAGGGGGCGGAAACACCATATATTTT; CDR3: CASSQVGLPGGGNTIYF
D: TRBD1; V: TRBV5-6; J: TRBJ1-3; size: few; DNA: TGTGCCAGCAGCGTCGACAGGGGGGAATACTCTGGAAACACCATATATTTT; CDR3: CASSVDRGEYSGNTIYF
D: TRBD1; V: TRBV6-2/TRBV6-3; J: TRBJ1-1; size: -; DNA: TGTGCCAGCAGTAAGGGACAGGGGGACACTGAAGCTTTCTTT; CDR3: CASSKGQGDTEAFF
D: -; V: TRBV30; J: TRBJ1-2; size: -; DNA: TGTGCCTGGAGATTCAGGGCTGGCTACACCTTC; CDR3: CAWRFRAGYTF
D: -; V: TRBV28; J: TRBJ1-2; size: few; DNA: TGTGCCAGCCGATCCCTGAGCGGCTACACCTTC; CDR3: CASRSLSGYTF
D: TRBD2; V: TRBV10-3; J: TRBJ2-3; size: -; DNA: TGTGCCATCAGTGGGGGGGGTAGCACAGATACGCAGTATTTT; CDR3: CAISGGGSTDTQYF
D: TRBD2; V: TRBV14; J: TRBJ2-7; size: -; DNA: TGTGCCAGCAGCCGTCGGACTAGCGGCCTCGAGCAGTACTTC; CDR3: CASSRRTSGLEQYF
D: -; V: TRBV19; J: TRBJ2-1; size: -; DNA: TGTGCCAGTAGTCTGGGGAGCTCCTACAATGAGCAGTTCTTC; CDR3: CASSLGSSYNEQFF
D: -; V: TRBV7-8; J: TRBJ1-5; size: -; DNA: TGTGCCAGCAGCTTAGCGGCACAACAAGTAAATCAGCCCCAGCATTTT; CDR3: CASSLAAQQVNQPQHF
D: TRBD1; V: TRBV6-2/TRBV6-3; J: TRBJ2-1; size: -; DNA: TGTGCCAGCAGTTACGGGGGGACAGGGAGAAATGAGCAGTTCTTC; CDR3: CASSYGGTGRNEQFF
D: -; V: TRBV3-1/TRBV3-2; J: TRBJ2-7; size: few; DNA: TGTGCCAGCAGCCAAAATAGGGGAGGCGAGCAGTACTTC; CDR3: CASSQNRGGEQYF
D: -; V: TRBV27; J: TRBJ1-5; size: -; DNA: TGTGCCAGCAGTTTATCGAGGAATCAGCCCCAGCATTTT; CDR3: CASSLSRNQPQHF
D: -; V: TRBV21-1; J: TRBJ1-5; size: -; DNA: TGTGCCAGCAGCAAAGACAGGGGGCGCGGGTTGCGCAATCAGCCCCAGCATTTT; CDR3: CASSKDRGRGLRNQPQHF
D: -; V: TRBV10-3; J: TRBJ1-1; size: -; DNA: TGTGCCATCAGTCGGGGGGCAGGAGGGACTGAAGCTTTCTTT; CDR3: CAISRGAGGTEAFF
D: TRBD2; V: TRBV5-1; J: TRBJ2-1; size: -; DNA: TGCGCCAGCACCTTAGCGGGAGAGGTACATGAGCAGTTCTTC; CDR3: CASTLAGEVHEQFF
D: TRBD1; V: TRBV28; J: TRBJ2-4; size: -; DNA: TGTGCCAGCAGCGCCAGACAGGGGAAAAACATTCAGTACTTC; CDR3: CASSARQGKNIQYF
D: TRBD1; V: TRBV6-5; J: TRBJ1-1; size: medium-sized; DNA: TGTGCCAGCAGTCAACAGGGGGCCACTGAAGCTTTCTTT; CDR3: CASSQQGATEAFF
D: -; V: TRBV5-1; J: TRBJ1-4; size: -; DNA: TGCGCCAGCAGCCCGGGGGACGGAGCAACTAATGAAAAACTGTTTTTT; CDR3: CASSPGDGATNEKLFF
D: TRBD1; V: TRBV5-1; J: TRBJ1-2; size: few; DNA: TGCGCCAGCAGCTTGGCCGGGACAGGGGGAGTCTATGGCTACACCTTC; CDR3: CASSLAGTGGVYGYTF
D: -; V: TRBV11-2; J: TRBJ1-1; size: -; DNA: TGTGCCAGCAGCTTGGGTGGCGGGGCGGCAGCTTTCTTT; CDR3: CASSLGGGAAAFF
D: TRBD1; V: TRBV3-1/TRBV3-2; J: TRBJ2-5; size: few; DNA: TGTGCCAGCAGCCACAACCACAGGGGGCTGGGGGAGACCCAGTACTTC; CDR3: CASSHNHRGLGETQYF
D: -; V: TRBV7-3; J: TRBJ2-3; size: -; DNA: TGTGCCAGCAGCAGAGACCGGCAGGCAGATACGCAGTATTTT; CDR3: CASSRDRQADTQYF
D: -; V: TRBV6-5; J: TRBJ1-1; size: -; DNA: TGTGCCAGCAGTTACTCGGGAGGGAGAGCTTTCTTT; CDR3: CASSYSGGRAFF
D: -; V: TRBV5-6; J: TRBJ2-2; size: -; DNA: TGTGCCAGCAGCTTTCGACAGGTCGGCGGGGAGCTGTTTTTT; CDR3: CASSFRQVGGELFF
D: -; V: TRBV24-1; J: TRBJ1-1; size: few; DNA: TGTGCCACCACTCAGGGAACGAACACTGAAGCTTTCTTT; CDR3: CATTQGTNTEAFF
D: -; V: TRBV21-1; J: TRBJ2-2; size: -; DNA: -; CDR3: CASSNGVGTGNTGELFF
D: TRBD1; V: TRBV7-3; J: TRBJ2-1; size: -; DNA: TGTGCCAGCAGCTCCGGGACAGGGGACAACAATGAGCAGTTCTTC; CDR3: CASSSGTGDNNEQFF
D: -; V: TRBV3-1/TRBV3-2; J: TRBJ2-7; size: -; DNA: TGTGCCAGCAGCCACCTAGGGGTTTCCCCCTACGAGCAGTACTTC; CDR3: CASSHLGVSPYEQYF
D: -; V: TRBV29-1; J: TRBJ2-1; size: -; DNA: TGCAGCGTCGCCGACAGCCCCAATGAGCAGTTCTTC; CDR3: CSVADSPNEQFF
D: -; V: TRBV11-2; J: TRBJ2-5; size: -; DNA: TGTGCCAGCAGCTTTTACCGGGAGACCCAGTACTTC; CDR3: CASSFYRETQYF
D: -; V: TRBV19; J: TRBJ1-5; size: -; DNA: TGTGCCAGTAGCAACCGCCGGGACAACTATAGCAATCAGCCCCAGCATTTT; CDR3: CASSNRRDNYSNQPQHF
D: -; V: TRBV9; J: TRBJ1-1; size: -; DNA: TGTGCCAGCAGCGTATTAGACAGCGAAGCTTTCTTT; CDR3: CASSVLDSEAFF
D: TRBD1; V: TRBV7-8; J: TRBJ1-1; size: -; DNA: TGTGCCAGCAGCGGTAGAGGGGGCGGCACTGAAGCTTTCTTT; CDR3: CASSGRGGGTEAFF
D: -; V: TRBV6-2/TRBV6-3; J: TRBJ1-4; size: -; DNA: TGTGCCAGCAGTCCCAGGAGGGCCTCCGTGGAAAAACTGTTTTTT; CDR3: CASSPRRASVEKLFF
D: -; V: TRBV7-2; J: TRBJ2-4; size: once; DNA: TGTGCCAGCAGCTTAGGGTCGAGCATTCAGTACTTC; CDR3: CASSLGSSIQYF
D: TRBD2; V: TRBV5-1; J: TRBJ2-3; size: -; DNA: TGCGCCAGCAGCTTGTCACTAGCGGGGGGCACAGATACGCAGTATTTT; CDR3: CASSLSLAGGTDTQYF
D: -; V: TRBV9; J: TRBJ2-7; size: -; DNA: TGTGCCAGCAGCCCGGCCTTTTCAGCGCTACATCCCCCCGGCTCCTACGAGCAGTACTTC; CDR3: CASSPAFSALHPPGSYEQYF
D: -; V: TRBV5-1; J: TRBJ1-1; size: -; DNA: TGCGCCAGCAGCACGGGTCCAGGGCGGACTGAAGCTTTCTTT; CDR3: CASSTGPGRTEAFF
D: TRBD1; V: TRBV2; J: TRBJ1-2; size: -; DNA: TGTGCCAGCACCAACCGACAGGGGGGTGGCTACACCTTC; CDR3: CASTNRQGGGYTF
D: TRBD1; V: TRBV3-1/TRBV3-2; J: TRBJ1-4; size: once; DNA: TGTGCCAGCAGCCAAGAAAGAGCCGGGACAGCTAATGAAAAACTGTTTTTT; CDR3: CASSQERAGTANEKLFF
D: -; V: TRBV19; J: TRBJ1-1; size: many; DNA: TGTGCCAGTAGTACCTACAGTGACACTGAAGCTTTCTTT; CDR3: CASSTYSDTEAFF
D: -; V: TRBV9; J: TRBJ1-2; size: -; DNA: TGTGCCAGCAGCCCTCCTAGGCGAGGCGGCTACACCTTC; CDR3: CASSPPRRGGYTF
D: TRBD1; V: TRBV30; J: TRBJ1-1; size: -; DNA: TGTGCCTGGATGATCCCGACAGGGCGTTTAACTGAAGCTTTCTTT; CDR3: CAWMIPTGRLTEAFF
D: -; V: TRBV19; J: TRBJ1-1; size: -; DNA: TGTGCCAGTAGTCGTAAGGGGACTGAAGCTTTCTTT; CDR3: CASSRKGTEAFF
D: -; V: TRBV27; J: TRBJ1-1; size: few; DNA: TGTGCCAGCAGTTTTACAGCCCACACTGAAGCTTTCTTT; CDR3: CASSFTAHTEAFF